Following are 6 T cell receptor beta chains from one sample sequenced in a study of shared clonotypes between healthy human individuals. The method was immunoSEQ multiplex PCR; TCRdb's version includes in-frame clones alone and lacks a portion of them. The sample shows some 2.1 million clones, 85% to 95% of them seen only once. CD45RO negativity and positive selection for CCR7 defined naive CD8 cells, a population that excluded terminally differentiated effector memory CD45RA+ cells. Specimen: naive CD8+ T cells sorted from blood. Every receptor here comes from a young man in good health.

To note about this clone: At the DNA level, this CDR3 is encoded by other sequences in the same sample as well. The genes are TRBV27 and TRBJ2-7; possibly TRBD1 for D (6 bases). V lost 4 bases, J lost 3 bases, and 10 bases lay in between. The CDR3 extends over 13 amino acids. Per the germline V gene, CDR1 is MNHEY and CDR2 is SMNVEV (reference sequence). The CDR3, as DNA: TGTGCCAGCAGTTACCGACAGGACTACGAGCAGTACTTC. It specifies CASSYRQDYEQYF.

V usage is TRBV28 and J usage is TRBJ1-5; 11 bases fit TRBD1. The junction had 1 base not matched to a gene; V was cut back by 2 bases and J by 1 base. The CDR3 covers 16 residues. Germline V lookup: CDR1 MDHEN, CDR2 SYDVKM. CDR3 residues: CASSLGTGGSNQPQHF. CDR3 nucleotides: TGTGCCAGCAGTTTAGGGACAGGGGGGAGCAATCAGCCCCAGCATTTT.

The chain recombines TRBV5-6 with TRBJ2-1; 9 bases are shared with TRBD2. The germline V gene has CDR1 SGHDT and CDR2 YYEEEE. V was pared by 2 bases and J by 8 bases, with 2 bases of the junction left unmatched. CDR3 length: 13 amino acids. The CDR3 nucleotides read TGTGCCAGCAGCTTTGCGGGAGGGCATGAGCAGTTCTTC. It specifies CASSFAGGHEQFF.

The gene calls are TRBV7-9 and TRBJ2-2; D is unclear. Looked up from germline, CDR1 is SEHNR and CDR2 is FQNEAQ (reference sequence). The CDR3 has 13 residues. V was pared by 2 bases and J by 7 bases, with 8 bases between. The DNA of the CDR3 is TGTGCCAGCAGCTTAATAGATGTCGGGGAGCTGTTTTTT. Translated: CASSLIDVGELFF.

This chain links TRBV28 with TRBJ1-1; maybe TRBD1 (5 bases). CDR1 and CDR2 from the germline V gene are MDHEN and SYDVKM. V lost 10 bases and J lost 3, with 9 bases in between. This CDR3 spans 11 amino acids. CDR3 region: CATVRDTEAFF. The CDR3 DNA follows: TGTGCCACCGTCAGGGACACTGAAGCTTTCTTT.

The rearrangement uses TRBV7-9 and TRBJ2-1, with a tentative D call TRBD2 (6 bases). The CDR3 is 14 residues long. Trimming left V 5 bases short and J 8 bases short, with 16 bases between. The germline CDR1 and CDR2 sequences are SEHNR and FQNEAQ (reference sequence). The CDR3 loop is CASSTDYTGDEQFF. CDR3 sequence (DNA): TGTGCCAGCAGCACGGACTATACTGGGGATGAGCAGTTCTTC.